This TCR beta chain was observed in a study of blood T cell repertoires in COVID-19. At the level of the study: Researchers got acute and convalescent COVID-19 samples from the United States, Italy and Spain. Nucleic acid was either cDNA or gDNA, and it came from T cells, B-cell-depleted T cells, or PBMCs.

Trimming shortened V by 5 bases and J by 5 bases, and 12 bases separated the two germline ends. Germline CDR1 is SGHVS and CDR2 is FQNEAQ. CDR3 length: 13 amino acids. Seattle enrolled patients during active infection and tracked them longitudinally. In the original processing: Reference gene primer amplification gave nucleated cell count estimates. The table came from immunoSEQ multiplex PCR; TCRdb's copy has only in-frame clones and leaves some out. D and trimming come from the DNA, and the V and J calls and clone size come from that table. Of about 350,000 clones in the sample, over 85% were seen once.

This chain joins TRBV7-8 and TRBJ1-1; the D gene is possibly TRBD1 (5 bases). Sequenced sample: peripheral blood. This TCR was recovered from a woman in her fifties or sixties with COVID-19, enrolled during active disease. CDR3 sequence reads: CASSPKGRTEAFF. CDR3 DNA sequence: TGTGCCAGCAGCCCGAAGGGGCGAACTGAAGCTTTCTTT.